Below, 24 T cell receptor beta chains from the same sample are listed, as sequenced in a study of T cell changes during pregnancy in multiple sclerosis. Profiled with immunoSEQ multiplex PCR; TCRdb holds only in-frame clones, not every one. The sample includes approximately 53,000 clones, 92% seen only once; the top ten take roughly 0.6%. The sample in question was CD4+ T cells from peripheral blood mononuclear cells, obtained after pregnancy. The receptors shown here come from a female donor in good health, enrolled as a control in a pregnancy study.

This chain uses TRBV5-1 with TRBJ1-1; TRBD1 agrees at 8 bases. J was trimmed by 8 bases and V by 4 bases; bases with no gene match: 10. Germline CDR1 and CDR2: SGHRS and YFSETQ. The CDR3 length is 14 residues. The CDR3: CASSPFGQGREAFF. The CDR3 region has the DNA TGCGCCAGCAGCCCCTTCGGACAGGGACGGGAAGCTTTCTTT. The full variable domain, in which reference TRBV5-1 and TRBJ1-1 provide the parts outside the CDR3, is KAGVTQTPRYLIKTRGQQVTLSCSPISGHRSVSWYQQTPGQGLQFLFEYFSETQRNKGNFPGRFSGRQFSNSRSEMNVSTLELGDSALYLCASSPFGQGREAFFGQGTRLTVV.

The V and J genes are TRBV6-1 and TRBJ1-5, with D possibly matching TRBD1 (5 bases). Per germline, CDR1 MNHNS and CDR2 SASEGT. V shed 9 bases and J shed 1 base, with 10 bases lying between them. The length of the CDR3 is 13 residues. The CDR3 loop reads CASEGVSNQPQHF. The CDR3 DNA sequence: TGTGCCAGTGAAGGGGTCAGCAATCAGCCCCAGCATTTT.

The rearrangement uses TRBV5-4 and TRBJ1-2, with 9 bases lining up with TRBD1. V lost 3 bases, J lost 2 bases, and 5 bases stayed unmatched. The CDR3 is 15 amino acids. Germline CDR1 is SGHNT and CDR2 is YYREEE (reference sequence). The CDR3 loop reads CASSWGTGLNYGYTF. DNA for the CDR3: TGTGCCAGCAGCTGGGGGACAGGGCTCAACTATGGCTACACCTTC.

About this clone: Other DNA sequences within the sample encode an identical CDR3. The CDR3 sequence is CASSPGGGPTDTQYF. The CDR3 DNA follows: TGTGCCAGCAGCCCGGGGGGGGGCCCCACAGATACGCAGTATTTT. This chain joins TRBV11-3 and TRBJ2-3; 8 positions agree with TRBD2. Germline CDR1 reads SGHNT; CDR2 reads YENEEA. The CDR3 totals 15 residues. Losses at the gene ends were 5 bases for V and 2 bases for J; bases not matched to a gene: 6. Full variable domain (rest looked up from reference TRBV11-3 and TRBJ2-3): EAGVVQSPRYKIIEKKQPVAFWCNPISGHNTLYWYLQNLGQGPELLIRYENEEAVDDSQLPKDRFSAERLKGVDSTLKIQPAELGDSAVYLCASSPGGGPTDTQYFGPGTRLTVL.

Only one count was recorded for this clone. The chain employs TRBV12-5 and TRBJ1-1; a possible D gene is TRBD1 (5 bases). The CDR3 is 11 residues long. The V gene lost 8 bases and the J gene lost 7 bases, with 11 bases spanning the gap. Per germline, CDR1 LGHNT and CDR2 FRNRAP. CDR3 loop: CASSKDSEAFF. The CDR3 nucleotides read TGTGCTAGTTCAAAAGACAGTGAAGCTTTCTTT.

The chain employs TRBV7-9 and TRBJ1-1; D is uncertain. Germline lookup yields CDR1 SEHNR and CDR2 FQNEAQ (reference sequence). Trimming cost V 1 base and J 1 base, with 16 bases left between them. The CDR3 sequence is 17 residues long. Written as DNA, the CDR3 is TGTGCCAGCAGCTTAGGCCAAACTCAAATCTCGAACACTGAAGCTTTCTTT. This sequence encodes CASSLGQTQISNTEAFF.

CDR3 DNA sequence: TGTGCATCGACAGGGGGAGGCCAGCCCCAGCATTTT. This encodes CASTGGGQPQHF. The rearrangement links TRBV2 to TRBJ1-5; 9 bases agree with TRBD1. CDR3 length: 12 residues. Germline-derived CDR1 and CDR2 are SNHLY and FYNNEI.

The DNA for the CDR3 is TGTGCCAGCAGCGCAGGGGACCTACTAACCTACGAGCAGTACTTC. As protein: CASSAGDLLTYEQYF. This sequence joins TRBV4-2 and TRBJ2-7; a weak D match, TRBD1 (6 bases). Germline V lookup: CDR1 LGHNA, CDR2 YNFKEQ. This CDR3 is 15 amino acids long. V lost 5 bases, J lost 2 bases, and 16 bases lay in between.

The V call is TRBV13, the J call TRBJ2-5; D possibly corresponds to TRBD2 (6 bases). The germline V gene encodes CDR1 PRHDT and CDR2 FYEKMQ (reference sequence). The CDR3 runs 13 residues. Trimming removed 4 bases from V and 13 bases from J, with 19 bases in between. CDR3 bases: TGTGCCAGCAGCTGGAGGGGCACCAACACGGTGTACTTC. Its translation: CASSWRGTNTVYF.

The rearrangement uses TRBV2 and TRBJ2-4; TRBD1 is a possible D gene (6 bases). The CDR3 runs 16 residues. The germline gives CDR1 SNHLY, CDR2 FYNNEI. Trimming cost V 5 bases and J 0 bases, with 14 bases left between them. The CDR3 protein is CASSIRTDLAKNIQYF. CDR3 nucleotides: TGTGCCAGCAGTATACGGACAGATCTAGCCAAAAACATTCAGTACTTC.

This clone was recorded only once. CDR3 sequence (DNA): TGTGCCAGCAGCTTACCGGGAGAGACCCAGTACTTC. Encoded protein: CASSLPGETQYF. The genes are TRBV5-4 and TRBJ2-5; D not resolved. Germline CDR1 is SGHNT and CDR2 is YYREEE (reference sequence). CDR3 length equals 12 residues. V lost 2 bases and J 4 bases, leaving 6 bases between the germline ends.

The chain couples TRBV4-1 to TRBJ1-6, with 9 bases identical to TRBD1. The CDR3 length is 15 residues. The germline gives CDR1 MGHRA, CDR2 YSYEKL. V lost 4 bases and J lost 8; bases outside the gene matches: 6. CDR3 nucleotides: TGCGCCAGCAGCCGGACAGGGGCAGGGGATTCACCCCTCCACTTT. Protein: CASSRTGAGDSPLHF.

This chain connects TRBV6-5 to TRBJ2-1, with TRBD2 identical over 11 bases. CDR1 is MNHEY and CDR2 is SVGAGI in the germline V gene. V lost 4 bases to trimming and J lost 4 bases; unmatched junction nucleotides: 6. The CDR3 contains 16 residues. CDR3 region: CASSLLTSGNYNEQFF. CDR3 nucleotide sequence: TGTGCCAGCAGTTTATTGACTAGCGGGAATTACAATGAGCAGTTCTTC.

This chain links TRBV7-3 with TRBJ1-1; no definite D call. V lost 6 bases, J lost 0 bases, and 8 bases lay in between. Looked up from germline, CDR1 is SGHTA and CDR2 is FQGTGA. The CDR3 loop spans 13 amino acids. The CDR3 region has the DNA TGTGCCAGCAGTTACAGTCTGAACACTGAAGCTTTCTTT. Its protein product is CASSYSLNTEAFF.

The genes are TRBV5-6 and TRBJ2-1; possible D gene TRBD1, 6 bases. Germline V gene data show CDR1 as SGHDT and CDR2 as YYEEEE. Trimming left V 5 bases short and J 9 bases short, with 21 bases between. The CDR3 loop spans 15 amino acids. CDR3: CASSLTTGILGEQFF. CDR3 coding DNA: TGTGCCAGCAGTTTGACGACAGGCATCCTAGGTGAGCAGTTCTTC.

CDR3: CASSRRILGGGELFF. In DNA form, the CDR3 reads TGTGCCAGCAGCAGACGCATACTCGGCGGCGGGGAGCTGTTTTTT. This chain connects TRBV6-5 to TRBJ2-2; D is unresolved. The V gene's germline CDR1 is MNHEY and CDR2 SVGAGI. V shed 6 bases and J shed 7 bases, with 18 bases lying between them. The CDR3 extends over 15 amino acids.

The chain joins TRBV5-4 to TRBJ1-2; 7 positions match TRBD1. Losses at the gene ends were 4 bases for V and 4 bases for J; bases not matched to a gene: 7. The CDR3 is 14 amino acids. Looked up from germline, CDR1 is SGHNT and CDR2 is YYREEE (reference sequence). The CDR3, as DNA: TGTGCCAGCAGCACCCAGGACAGGTCCTATGGCTACACCTTC. It translates to CASSTQDRSYGYTF.

V and J are TRBV14 and TRBJ1-4; D gene ambiguous. V lost 1 base and J 0 bases, leaving 6 bases between the germline ends. The V gene's germline CDR1 is SGHDN and CDR2 FVKESK. The CDR3 has 15 residues. The CDR3 coding sequence is TGTGCCAGCAGCCAAGGAACGGCAACTAATGAAAAACTGTTTTTT. Protein product: CASSQGTATNEKLFF.

J is TRBJ2-1 and V is TRBV11-3; tentative D call: TRBD2 (6 bases). Germline V gene sequence: CDR1 SGHNT, CDR2 YENEEA. The CDR3 length is 13 residues. V gave up 5 bases and J gave up 8 bases, with 13 bases separating them. CDR3 bases: TGTGCCAGCAGCCTGACTAGTACCGATGAGCAGTTCTTC. It translates to CASSLTSTDEQFF.

The chain combines TRBV4-1 with TRBJ2-1; D remains ambiguous. This CDR3 is 18 amino acids long. Germline values: CDR1 MGHRA, CDR2 YSYEKL. Between the trimmed V and J ends, which lost 0 bases and 4 bases, there was a span of 19 bases. CDR3 loop: CASSQEDSSLLAYNEQFF. The CDR3 bases are TGCGCCAGCAGCCAAGAAGATAGCTCACTCTTAGCATACAATGAGCAGTTCTTC.

The chain employs TRBV5-1 and TRBJ2-3; 8 bases are shared with TRBD2. CDR1 and CDR2 from the germline V gene are SGHRS and YFSETQ. CDR3 size: 17 residues. V shed 0 bases and J 0 bases; nucleotides not matched to a gene: 6. The DNA for the CDR3 is TGCGCCAGCAGCTTGGCCACCAGCGGGGGTAGCACAGATACGCAGTATTTT. It encodes CASSLATSGGSTDTQYF.

Points on this clone: No conserved phenylalanine or tryptophan ends this CDR3, so it is likely a read error. No DNA is shown, since the ends of the CDR3 on it are uncertain; the CDR3 is the one TCRdb lists. The CDR3 spells CASSGGRGSFL. The V and J genes are TRBV6-5 and TRBJ1-1. CDR1 is MNHEY, CDR2 SVGAGI, per germline. 11 amino acids form the CDR3, both terminal residues included.

The rearrangement joins TRBV20-1 to TRBJ2-1, with D maybe TRBD2 (5 bases). Germline V gene lookup returns CDR1 DFQATT and CDR2 SNEGSKA (reference sequence). The V end lost 6 bases, the J end lost 5 bases, and 8 bases lay between the germline ends. The CDR3 has 11 amino acids. CDR3 loop: CSAGADNEQFF. The CDR3 nucleotides are TGCAGTGCGGGAGCGGACAATGAGCAGTTCTTC.

The chain couples TRBV9 to TRBJ1-3, with 7 bases lining up with TRBD1. This CDR3 contains 14 residues. The germline V gene encodes CDR1 SGDLS and CDR2 YYNGEE. Germline trimming cut 1 base from V and 4 bases from J; bases unmatched to any gene: 2. CDR3 bases: TGTGCCAGCAGCGTAACAGGGGAAGGAAACACCATATATTTT. Translated: CASSVTGEGNTIYF. Complete variable domain (other parts from reference TRBV9 and TRBJ1-3): DSGVTQTPKHLITATGQRVTLRCSPRSGDLSVYWYQQSLDQGLQFLIQYYNGEERAKGNILERFSAQQFPDLHSELNLSSLELGDSALYFCASSVTGEGNTIYFGEGSWLTVV.